A selection of T cell receptor beta chains follows, all from one sample in a study of blood T cell repertoires in COVID-19. Clones were read by immunoSEQ multiplex PCR, and TCRdb kept only the in-frame ones, dropping some. The data contain approximately 240,000 clones, 84% of them singletons. The sequencing input was peripheral blood. The receptors derive from a woman aged 40-49 years who had recovered from COVID-19. The CDR3 runs from the conserved cysteine through the conserved F or W. A D gene is named only where the DNA matches it firmly. Some rows mark clone size as missing; the rest say once, few, many or name a class of expanded clone.

D gene: TRBD1
clone size: .
V gene: TRBV2
J gene: TRBJ1-1
CDR3 protein: CASSIQGMNTEAFF
CDR3 DNA: TGTGCCAGCAGTATACAGGGGATGAACACTGAAGCTTTCTTT

D gene: TRBD1
clone size: once
V gene: TRBV23-1
J gene: TRBJ1-1
CDR3 protein: CASKDRIRTEAFF
CDR3 DNA: TGCGCCAGCAAGGACAGGATACGCACTGAAGCTTTCTTT

D gene: .
clone size: .
V gene: TRBV7-2
J gene: TRBJ1-1
CDR3 protein: CASSLVEGGRLNTEAFF
CDR3 DNA: TGTGCCAGCAGCTTAGTAGAGGGTGGCAGACTGAACACTGAAGCTTTCTTT

D gene: TRBD1
clone size: .
V gene: TRBV6-5
J gene: TRBJ2-7
CDR3 protein: CASSLTGGHIEQYF
CDR3 DNA: TGTGCCAGCAGTTTGACAGGGGGCCACATCGAGCAGTACTTC

D gene: .
clone size: once
V gene: TRBV28
J gene: TRBJ1-1
CDR3 protein: CASNLRGNTEAFF
CDR3 DNA: TGTGCCAGCAATTTACGGGGGAACACTGAAGCTTTCTTT

D gene: .
clone size: .
V gene: TRBV5-1
J gene: TRBJ2-1
CDR3 protein: CASSLAVERSEQFF
CDR3 DNA: TGCGCCAGCAGCTTGGCTGTCGAGAGATCAGAGCAGTTCTTC

D gene: .
clone size: .
V gene: TRBV7-9
J gene: TRBJ1-3
CDR3 protein: CASSTTQGTGNTIYF
CDR3 DNA: TGTGCCAGCAGCACAACTCAGGGAACTGGAAACACCATATATTTT

D gene: TRBD2
clone size: .
V gene: TRBV7-2
J gene: TRBJ2-5
CDR3 protein: CASSLVLAGGQETQYF
CDR3 DNA: TGTGCCAGCAGCTTAGTCCTAGCGGGGGGGCAAGAGACCCAGTACTTC

D gene: TRBD1
clone size: .
V gene: TRBV10-2
J gene: TRBJ2-1
CDR3 protein: CASTRQGEWNEQFF
CDR3 DNA: TGCGCCAGCACAAGACAGGGGGAGTGGAATGAGCAGTTCTTC

D gene: .
clone size: .
V gene: TRBV7-2
J gene: TRBJ2-7
CDR3 protein: CASSVGPQPYEQYF
CDR3 DNA: TGTGCCAGCAGCGTAGGCCCACAACCCTACGAGCAGTACTTC

D gene: .
clone size: .
V gene: TRBV11-2
J gene: TRBJ2-1
CDR3 protein: CASSSGQSYNEQFF
CDR3 DNA: TGTGCCAGCAGCTCTGGACAGTCCTACAATGAGCAGTTCTTC

D gene: TRBD1
clone size: .
V gene: TRBV6-6
J gene: TRBJ2-7
CDR3 protein: CASRLTPRTGKHEQYF
CDR3 DNA: TGTGCCAGCAGACTTACTCCGAGGACAGGGAAGCACGAGCAGTACTTC

D gene: TRBD1
clone size: .
V gene: TRBV10-3
J gene: TRBJ2-1
CDR3 protein: CAIRTAGTGSHEQFF
CDR3 DNA: TGTGCCATCAGAACAGCCGGGACAGGGAGCCATGAGCAGTTCTTC

D gene: TRBD1
clone size: .
V gene: TRBV10-1
J gene: TRBJ1-5
CDR3 protein: CASRRGTGENSNQPQHF
CDR3 DNA: TGCGCCAGCAGGAGAGGGACAGGGGAGAATAGCAATCAGCCCCAGCATTTT

D gene: TRBD2
clone size: .
V gene: TRBV6-1
J gene: TRBJ2-1
CDR3 protein: CASSEAPGLAGDYNEQFF
CDR3 DNA: TGTGCCAGCAGTGAAGCTCCGGGACTAGCGGGGGACTACAATGAGCAGTTCTTC

D gene: .
clone size: .
V gene: TRBV6-6
J gene: TRBJ1-2
CDR3 protein: CASSRGMGLGANYGYTF
CDR3 DNA: TGTGCCAGCAGTCGAGGCATGGGCTTAGGGGCTAACTATGGCTACACCTTC

D gene: .
clone size: .
V gene: TRBV30
J gene: TRBJ2-6
CDR3 protein: CAWTAGGTGANVLTF
CDR3 DNA: TGTGCCTGGACCGCCGGGGGGACAGGGGCCAACGTCCTGACTTTC

D gene: TRBD2
clone size: .
V gene: TRBV5-1
J gene: TRBJ2-7
CDR3 protein: CASSLLPPSGGLYEQYF
CDR3 DNA: TGCGCCAGCAGCCTCCTTCCTCCTAGCGGGGGATTATACGAGCAGTACTTC

D gene: TRBD1
clone size: few
V gene: TRBV19
J gene: TRBJ1-5
CDR3 protein: CASSTTGGANQPQHF
CDR3 DNA: TGTGCCAGTAGCACGACAGGGGGCGCAAATCAGCCCCAGCATTTT

D gene: TRBD1
clone size: .
V gene: TRBV19
J gene: TRBJ2-3
CDR3 protein: CASSFTGDFADTQYF
CDR3 DNA: TGTGCCAGTAGTTTTACAGGGGATTTCGCAGATACGCAGTATTTT

D gene: TRBD2
clone size: .
V gene: TRBV5-4
J gene: TRBJ2-3
CDR3 protein: CASSLVAGFSTDTQYF
CDR3 DNA: TGTGCCAGCAGCTTGGTAGCGGGGTTCTCGACAGATACGCAGTATTTT

D gene: .
clone size: few
V gene: TRBV6-2/TRBV6-3
J gene: TRBJ1-2
CDR3 protein: CASSPPGISYGYTF
CDR3 DNA: TGTGCCAGCAGCCCACCCGGGATTTCCTATGGCTACACCTTC

D gene: TRBD1
clone size: few
V gene: TRBV10-3
J gene: TRBJ1-1
CDR3 protein: CAMGQVNTEAFF
CDR3 DNA: TGTGCCATGGGACAGGTGAACACTGAAGCTTTCTTT

D gene: TRBD2
clone size: .
V gene: TRBV24-1
J gene: TRBJ2-1
CDR3 protein: CATSVTGLAGENEQFF
CDR3 DNA: TGTGCCACCAGTGTCACCGGACTAGCGGGGGAGAATGAGCAGTTCTTC

D gene: TRBD2
clone size: once
V gene: TRBV11-2
J gene: TRBJ2-5
CDR3 protein: CASSLDPSGTETQYF
CDR3 DNA: TGTGCCAGCAGCTTAGATCCTAGCGGGACTGAGACCCAGTACTTC

D gene: TRBD1
clone size: .
V gene: TRBV5-1
J gene: TRBJ2-2
CDR3 protein: CASSRSSQGTGELFF
CDR3 DNA: TGCGCCAGCAGCCGAAGCTCACAGGGGACCGGGGAGCTGTTTTTT

D gene: TRBD1
clone size: once
V gene: TRBV5-1
J gene: TRBJ1-2
CDR3 protein: CASSAQGTGYTF
CDR3 DNA: TGCGCCAGCAGCGCACAGGGGACTGGCTACACCTTC

D gene: TRBD2
clone size: .
V gene: TRBV5-8
J gene: TRBJ2-5
CDR3 protein: CASSLWLLAGTGLQETQYF
CDR3 DNA: TGTGCCAGCAGCTTGTGGCTCCTAGCGGGGACCGGGCTCCAAGAGACCCAGTACTTC

D gene: TRBD1
clone size: .
V gene: TRBV7-2
J gene: TRBJ1-1
CDR3 protein: CASSPQGAKGTEAFF
CDR3 DNA: TGTGCCAGCAGCCCCCAGGGGGCCAAGGGCACTGAAGCTTTCTTT

D gene: TRBD1
clone size: .
V gene: TRBV7-9
J gene: TRBJ2-7
CDR3 protein: CASSSRDRGGSEQYF
CDR3 DNA: TGTGCCAGCAGCTCCCGGGACAGGGGTGGTTCCGAGCAGTACTTC

D gene: TRBD1
clone size: .
V gene: TRBV5-1
J gene: TRBJ1-4
CDR3 protein: CASSLDPGQGNEKLFF
CDR3 DNA: TGCGCCAGCAGCTTGGACCCGGGACAGGGGAATGAAAAACTGTTTTTT

D gene: .
clone size: .
V gene: TRBV28
J gene: TRBJ1-1
CDR3 protein: CASSLPGVGTEAFF
CDR3 DNA: TGTGCCAGCAGCTTACCAGGGGTAGGCACTGAAGCTTTCTTT

D gene: .
clone size: .
V gene: TRBV29-1
J gene: TRBJ2-7
CDR3 protein: CSVGSSGYEQYF
CDR3 DNA: TGCAGCGTTGGTAGCAGTGGCTACGAGCAGTACTTC

D gene: .
clone size: .
V gene: TRBV7-9
J gene: TRBJ2-4
CDR3 protein: CASSQTGREGNIQYF
CDR3 DNA: TGTGCCAGCAGCCAGACAGGTCGGGAAGGGAACATTCAGTACTTC

D gene: TRBD2
clone size: .
V gene: TRBV5-1
J gene: TRBJ2-3
CDR3 protein: CASSSGGASTDTQYF
CDR3 DNA: TGCGCCAGCAGCTCGGGGGGGGCGAGCACAGATACGCAGTATTTT

D gene: TRBD1
clone size: .
V gene: TRBV19
J gene: TRBJ1-5
CDR3 protein: CASSIRQGRDQPQHF
CDR3 DNA: TGTGCCAGTAGTATAAGACAGGGGAGGGATCAGCCCCAGCATTTT

D gene: .
clone size: .
V gene: TRBV5-1
J gene: TRBJ2-1
CDR3 protein: CASSLGDWSYNEQFF
CDR3 DNA: TGCGCCAGCAGCTTGGGGGACTGGTCCTACAATGAGCAGTTCTTC